Detailed here is one TCR beta chain. The target antigen is unknown. This sample is part of a study of cytomegalovirus exposure and HLA in healthy donors. Study details: Earlier results showed 90 million to 120 million unique TCR beta sequences derived from 150 million to 200 million T cells. Overall study findings and caveats: A classifier reportedly called cytomegalovirus status with high sensitivity and specificity. Within an earlier analysis, most TCR beta V segments proved productive either about 90% or about 30% of the time. Common viral pathogens (according to a later analysis) appeared linked to several of the most significant clusters.

The trim removed 8 bases at V and 3 bases at J, leaving 15 bases unmatched. Germline CDR1 reads SGHNT; CDR2 reads YENEEA. CDR3 length equals 18 residues. The primer mix had 60 Vbeta and 13 Jbeta primers. The table came from immunoSEQ multiplex PCR; TCRdb's copy has only in-frame clones and leaves some out. The data hold 150,000 to 200,000 clones, with around 86% observed a single time. The chain links TRBV11-3 to TRBJ2-1, with 11 bases that match TRBD2. The sample comprised PBMCs. This receptor was taken from a woman younger than 30 in good health and CMV-seronegative. The chain's CDR3 is CASSFPTSGRMYYNEQFF. CDR3 nucleotides: TGTGCCAGCTCCTTTCCTACTAGCGGGAGAATGTACTACAATGAGCAGTTCTTC.